The 17 T cell receptor beta chains below come from one sample, sequenced in a study of CXCR3-negative and CXCR3-positive naive CD8 T cells. General observations from the study: Researchers report that CXCR3-positive naive cells carry more hydrophobic TRB CDR3s than CXCR3-negative naive cells.

The TRB libraries of cDNA were built by UMI-labeled 5' RACE. TCRdb reworked the 5' RACE reads into one entry per CDR3 protein, no DNA. The sample has 55,000 to 70,000 distinct CDR3 sequences. Antigen specificity for these receptors is unknown. Sample: naive CXCR3+ CD8+ T cells from blood. As to subset: CD45RO-CCR7+CD27+CD95- naive CD8+ T cells expressing CXCR3 (TNR3+). These receptors all come from a human donor in good health. Some clones in this sample may be carry-over from other donors' samples.

This chain joins TRBV11-3 and TRBJ1-1; TCRdb designates TRBD1, a call that cannot be tested without DNA. The CDR3 has 15 residues. Germline-derived CDR1 and CDR2 are SGHNT and YENEEA. The chain's CDR3 is CASSRRDRGRTEAFF.

The chain links TRBV27 to TRBJ2-7. Germline V lookup: CDR1 MNHEY, CDR2 SMNVEV (reference sequence). This CDR3 spans 13 amino acids. This chain's CDR3 is CASKRQGPYEQYF.

The chain employs TRBV12-3 or TRBV12-4 and TRBJ2-7; the D gene TCRdb calls, TRBD1, cannot be checked with no DNA. The CDR3 runs to 14 residues. Here the CDR3 reads CASSSRPGSYEQYF.

The chain is built from TRBV10-1 and TRBJ1-5; there is no DNA to check the TCRdb D call of TRBD1. Germline V gene sequence: CDR1 WNHNN, CDR2 SYGVQD (reference sequence). The CDR3 is 18 amino acids. CDR3 in amino acids: CASSESSPRTGWNQPQHF.

The chain employs TRBV20-1 and TRBJ2-3; the D gene TCRdb calls, TRBD1, cannot be checked with no DNA. CDR1 is DFQATT and CDR2 is SNEGSKA in the germline V gene (reference sequence). This CDR3 has 13 amino acids. The CDR3 is CSAQTGIADTQYF.

This chain uses TRBV14 with TRBJ2-7. Germline V gene sequence: CDR1 SGHDN, CDR2 FVKESK. The CDR3 extends over 14 amino acids. The CDR3 loop reads CASSQSDGAYEQYF.

The genes are TRBV21-1 and TRBJ1-1; TCRdb outputs TRBD1, but without DNA this stays unchecked. TRBV21-1 is a listed pseudogene. This CDR3 spans 17 amino acids. The CDR3 sequence: CASSKVEGVPLNTEAFF.

V is TRBV20-1 and J is TRBJ2-1. Germline lookup yields CDR1 DFQATT and CDR2 SNEGSKA (reference sequence). The CDR3 runs 14 residues. CDR3 sequence: CSAHGLAANNEQFF.

The rearrangement links TRBV6-6 to TRBJ2-7; with no DNA, the TCRdb D assignment of TRBD1 cannot be verified. The CDR3 is 18 residues long. Per the germline V gene, CDR1 is MNHNY and CDR2 is SVGAGI (reference sequence). The CDR3 sequence: CASSYSFPKQGLPYEQYF.

The chain links TRBV11-3 to TRBJ2-7; the TRBD1 assignment by TCRdb is unverifiable without DNA. From germline, CDR1 is SGHNT and CDR2 YENEEA. The CDR3 totals 13 residues. The CDR3 is CASSDIGGYEQYF.

The chain couples TRBV20-1 to TRBJ2-7; the D call from TCRdb, TRBD2, cannot be confirmed without DNA. The CDR3 runs 14 residues. Germline CDR1 is DFQATT and CDR2 is SNEGSKA (reference sequence). The CDR3 sequence is CSARVSGTNYEQYF.

The J gene is TRBJ1-2, the V gene TRBV16; TCRdb picks TRBD1, but there is no DNA to check that call. Germline-derived CDR1 and CDR2 are KGHSY and FQNENV. This CDR3 is 14 amino acids long. CDR3 sequence reads: CASSRKTGFAGYTF. The full variable domain, its missing parts supplied by reference TRBV16 and TRBJ1-2, is GEEVAQTPKHLVRGEGQKAKLYCAPIKGHSYVFWYQQVLKNEFKFLISFQNENVFDETGMPKERFSAKCLPNSPCSLEIQATKLEDSAVYFCASSRKTGFAGYTFGSGTRLTVV.

The chain couples TRBV29-1 to TRBJ2-7; absent DNA, TCRdb's TRBD1 call cannot be checked. Germline-derived CDR1 and CDR2 are SQVTM and ANQGSEA. This CDR3 is 14 amino acids long. This CDR3 is CSVDGVDREYEQYF.

The rearrangement links TRBV7-9 to TRBJ2-7. Per germline, CDR1 SEHNR and CDR2 FQNEAQ (reference sequence). The CDR3 runs 16 residues. The CDR3 loop reads CASSSTKIQNSYEQYF.

This CDR3 is CASSLRLSRLNEQFF. The chain links TRBV28 to TRBJ2-1. The length of the CDR3 is 15 residues. Per the germline V gene, CDR1 is MDHEN and CDR2 is SYDVKM.

The V and J genes are TRBV29-1 and TRBJ1-1; TCRdb outputs TRBD1, but without DNA this stays unchecked. The germline gives CDR1 SQVTM, CDR2 ANQGSEA. CDR3 size: 12 residues. The CDR3 is CSVIPGDTEAFF.

This chain joins TRBV13 and TRBJ2-7; the TCRdb D gene call, TRBD2, has no DNA to confirm it. The germline CDR1 and CDR2 sequences are PRHDT and FYEKMQ (reference sequence). CDR3 length: 15 amino acids. CDR3 residues: CASSLWEDPTTGQYF.